This T cell receptor (beta chain) is drawn from a study of response to subunit inactivated influenza vaccine. Study-wide findings and caveats: Authors suggested seasonal influenza vaccinations each recruit few new T cells.

This clonotype was recorded a few times. What it recognizes is unknown. The germline gives CDR1 SGHTA, CDR2 FQGNSA. This CDR3 region has 14 residues. The J segment lost 5 bases and the V segment lost 5 bases, leaving 6 bases of the junction unmatched. TCRdb itself ran the RT-PCR reads through MiXCR, one entry per CDR3 protein. The sample holds fewer than 600,000 distinct CDR3 sequences, approximately 7.8% seen once. The starting material was PBMCs from blood, obtained roughly 24 months after vaccination. The TCR comes from a man in his fifties or sixties who received an inactivated influenza vaccine. The rearrangement uses TRBV7-2 and TRBJ2-3; 8 bases line up with TRBD1. The CDR3 spells CASSQGQVGDTQYF. In DNA, the CDR3 is TGTGCCAGCAGCCAGGGACAGGTCGGAGATACGCAGTATTTT.